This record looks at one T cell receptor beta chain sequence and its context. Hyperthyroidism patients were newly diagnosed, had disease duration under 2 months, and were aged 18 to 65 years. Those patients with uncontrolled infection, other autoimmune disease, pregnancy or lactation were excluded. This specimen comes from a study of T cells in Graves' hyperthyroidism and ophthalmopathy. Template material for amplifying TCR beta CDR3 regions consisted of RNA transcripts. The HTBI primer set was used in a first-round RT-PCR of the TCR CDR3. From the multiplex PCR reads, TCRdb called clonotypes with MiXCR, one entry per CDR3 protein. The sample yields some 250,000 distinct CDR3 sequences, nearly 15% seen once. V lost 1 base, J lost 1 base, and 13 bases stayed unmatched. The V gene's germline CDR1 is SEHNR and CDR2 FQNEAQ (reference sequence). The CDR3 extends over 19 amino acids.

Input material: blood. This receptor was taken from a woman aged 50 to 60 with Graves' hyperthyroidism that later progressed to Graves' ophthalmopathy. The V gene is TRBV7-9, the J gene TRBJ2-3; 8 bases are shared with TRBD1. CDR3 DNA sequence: TGTGCCAGCAGCTTAGGGTCAGGGGGCCCTTCCTTTCGCACAGATACGCAGTATTTT. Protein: CASSLGSGGPSFRTDTQYF.